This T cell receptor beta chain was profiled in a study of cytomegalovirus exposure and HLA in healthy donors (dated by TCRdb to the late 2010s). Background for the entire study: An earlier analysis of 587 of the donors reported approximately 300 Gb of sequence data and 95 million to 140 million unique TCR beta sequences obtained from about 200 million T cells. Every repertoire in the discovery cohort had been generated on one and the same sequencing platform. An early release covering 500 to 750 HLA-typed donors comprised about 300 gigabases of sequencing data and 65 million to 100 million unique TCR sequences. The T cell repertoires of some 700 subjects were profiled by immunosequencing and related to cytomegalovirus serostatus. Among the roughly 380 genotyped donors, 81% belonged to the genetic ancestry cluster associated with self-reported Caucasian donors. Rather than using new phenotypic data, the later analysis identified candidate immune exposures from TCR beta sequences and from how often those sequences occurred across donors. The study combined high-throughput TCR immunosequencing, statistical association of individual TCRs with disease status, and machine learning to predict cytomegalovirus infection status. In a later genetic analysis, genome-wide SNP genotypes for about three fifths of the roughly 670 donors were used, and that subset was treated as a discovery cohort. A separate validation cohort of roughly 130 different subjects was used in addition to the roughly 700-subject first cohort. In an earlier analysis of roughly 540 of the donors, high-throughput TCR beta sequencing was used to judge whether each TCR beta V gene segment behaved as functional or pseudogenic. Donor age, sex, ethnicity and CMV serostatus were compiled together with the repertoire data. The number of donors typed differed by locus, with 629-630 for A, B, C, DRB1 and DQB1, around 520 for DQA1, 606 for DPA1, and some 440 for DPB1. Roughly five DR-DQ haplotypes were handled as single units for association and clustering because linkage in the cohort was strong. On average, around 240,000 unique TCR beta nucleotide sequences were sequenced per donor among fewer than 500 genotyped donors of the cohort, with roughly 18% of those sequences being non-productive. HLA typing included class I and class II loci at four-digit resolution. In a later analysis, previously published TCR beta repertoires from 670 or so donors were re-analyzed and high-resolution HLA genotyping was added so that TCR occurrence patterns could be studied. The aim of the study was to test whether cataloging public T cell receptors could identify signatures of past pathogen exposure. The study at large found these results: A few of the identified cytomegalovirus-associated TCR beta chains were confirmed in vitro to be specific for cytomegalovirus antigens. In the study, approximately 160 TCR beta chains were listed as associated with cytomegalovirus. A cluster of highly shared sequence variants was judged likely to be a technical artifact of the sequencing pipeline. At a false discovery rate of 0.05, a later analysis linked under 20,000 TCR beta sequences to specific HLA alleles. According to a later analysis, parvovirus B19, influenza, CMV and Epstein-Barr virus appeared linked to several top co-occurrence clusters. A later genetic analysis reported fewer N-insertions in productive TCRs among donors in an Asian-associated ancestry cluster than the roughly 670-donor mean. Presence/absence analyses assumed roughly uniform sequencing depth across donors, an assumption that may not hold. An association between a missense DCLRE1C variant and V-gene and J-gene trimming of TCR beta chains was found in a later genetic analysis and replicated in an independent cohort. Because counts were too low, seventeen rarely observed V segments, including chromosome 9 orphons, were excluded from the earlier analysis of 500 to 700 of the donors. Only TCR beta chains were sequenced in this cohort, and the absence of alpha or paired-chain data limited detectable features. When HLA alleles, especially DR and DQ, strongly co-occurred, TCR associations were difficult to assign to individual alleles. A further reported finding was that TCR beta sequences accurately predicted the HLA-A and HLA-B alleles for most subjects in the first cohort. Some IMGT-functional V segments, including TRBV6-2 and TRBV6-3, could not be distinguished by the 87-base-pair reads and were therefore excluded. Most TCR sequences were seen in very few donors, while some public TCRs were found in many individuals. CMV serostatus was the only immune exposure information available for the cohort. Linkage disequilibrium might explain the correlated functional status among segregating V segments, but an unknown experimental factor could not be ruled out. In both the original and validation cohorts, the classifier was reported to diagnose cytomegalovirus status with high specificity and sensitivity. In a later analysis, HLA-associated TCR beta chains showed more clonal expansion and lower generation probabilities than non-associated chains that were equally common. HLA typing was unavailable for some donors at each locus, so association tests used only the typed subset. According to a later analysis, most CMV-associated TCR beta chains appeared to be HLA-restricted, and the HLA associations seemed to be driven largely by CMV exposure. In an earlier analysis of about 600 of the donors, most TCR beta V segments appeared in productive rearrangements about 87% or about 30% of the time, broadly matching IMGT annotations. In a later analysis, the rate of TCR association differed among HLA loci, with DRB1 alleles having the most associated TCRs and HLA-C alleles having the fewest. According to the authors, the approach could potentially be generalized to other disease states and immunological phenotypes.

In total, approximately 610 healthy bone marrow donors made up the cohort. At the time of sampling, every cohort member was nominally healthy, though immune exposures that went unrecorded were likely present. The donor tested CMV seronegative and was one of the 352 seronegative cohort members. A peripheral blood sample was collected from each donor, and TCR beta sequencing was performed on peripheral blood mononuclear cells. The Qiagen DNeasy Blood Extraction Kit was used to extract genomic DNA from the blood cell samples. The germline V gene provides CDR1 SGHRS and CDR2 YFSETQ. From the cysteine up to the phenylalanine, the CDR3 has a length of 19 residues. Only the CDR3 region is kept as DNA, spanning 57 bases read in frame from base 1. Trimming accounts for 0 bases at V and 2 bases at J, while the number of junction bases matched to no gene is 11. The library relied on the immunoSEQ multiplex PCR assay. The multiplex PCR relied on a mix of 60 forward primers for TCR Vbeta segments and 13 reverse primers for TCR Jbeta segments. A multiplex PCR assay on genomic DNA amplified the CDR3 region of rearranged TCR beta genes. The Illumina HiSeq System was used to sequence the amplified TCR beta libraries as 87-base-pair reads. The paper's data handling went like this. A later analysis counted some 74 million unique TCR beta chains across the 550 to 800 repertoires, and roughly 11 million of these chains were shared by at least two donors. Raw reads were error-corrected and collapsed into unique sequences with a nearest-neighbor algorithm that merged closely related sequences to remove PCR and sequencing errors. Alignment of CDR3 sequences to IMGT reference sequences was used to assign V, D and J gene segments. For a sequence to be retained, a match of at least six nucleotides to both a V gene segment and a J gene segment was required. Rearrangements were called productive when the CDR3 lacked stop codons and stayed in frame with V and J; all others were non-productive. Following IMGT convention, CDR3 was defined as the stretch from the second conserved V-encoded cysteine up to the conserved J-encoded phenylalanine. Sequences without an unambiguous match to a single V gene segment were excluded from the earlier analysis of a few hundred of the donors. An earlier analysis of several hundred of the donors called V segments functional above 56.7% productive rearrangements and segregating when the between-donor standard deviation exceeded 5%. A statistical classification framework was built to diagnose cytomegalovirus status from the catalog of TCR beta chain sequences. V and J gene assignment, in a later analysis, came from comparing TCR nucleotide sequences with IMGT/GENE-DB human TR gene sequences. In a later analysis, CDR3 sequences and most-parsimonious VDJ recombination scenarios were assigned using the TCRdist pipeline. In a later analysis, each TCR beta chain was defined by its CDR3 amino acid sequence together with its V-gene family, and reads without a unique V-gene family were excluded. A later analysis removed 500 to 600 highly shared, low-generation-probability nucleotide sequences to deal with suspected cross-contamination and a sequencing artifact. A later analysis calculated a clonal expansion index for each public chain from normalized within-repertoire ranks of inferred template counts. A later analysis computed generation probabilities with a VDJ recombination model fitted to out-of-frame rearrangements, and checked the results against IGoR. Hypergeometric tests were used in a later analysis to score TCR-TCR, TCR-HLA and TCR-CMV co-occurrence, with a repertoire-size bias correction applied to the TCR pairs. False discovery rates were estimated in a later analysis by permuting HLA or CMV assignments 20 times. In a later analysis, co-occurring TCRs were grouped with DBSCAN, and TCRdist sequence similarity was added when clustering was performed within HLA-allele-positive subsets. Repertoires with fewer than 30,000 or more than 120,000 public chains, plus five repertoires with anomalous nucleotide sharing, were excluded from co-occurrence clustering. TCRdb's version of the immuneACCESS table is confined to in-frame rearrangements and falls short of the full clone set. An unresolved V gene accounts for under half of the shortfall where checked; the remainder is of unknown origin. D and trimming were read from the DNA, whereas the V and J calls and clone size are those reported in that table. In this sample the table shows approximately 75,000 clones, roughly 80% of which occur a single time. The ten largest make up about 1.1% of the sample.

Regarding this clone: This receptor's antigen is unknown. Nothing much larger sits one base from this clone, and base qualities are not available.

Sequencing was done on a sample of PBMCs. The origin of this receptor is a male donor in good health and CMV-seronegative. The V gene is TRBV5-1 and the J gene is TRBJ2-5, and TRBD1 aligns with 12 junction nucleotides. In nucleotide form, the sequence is TGCGCCAGCAGCTTGGAGCTGGGACAGGGGGCCCATAATCAAGAGACCCAGTACTTC. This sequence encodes CASSLELGQGAHNQETQYF.